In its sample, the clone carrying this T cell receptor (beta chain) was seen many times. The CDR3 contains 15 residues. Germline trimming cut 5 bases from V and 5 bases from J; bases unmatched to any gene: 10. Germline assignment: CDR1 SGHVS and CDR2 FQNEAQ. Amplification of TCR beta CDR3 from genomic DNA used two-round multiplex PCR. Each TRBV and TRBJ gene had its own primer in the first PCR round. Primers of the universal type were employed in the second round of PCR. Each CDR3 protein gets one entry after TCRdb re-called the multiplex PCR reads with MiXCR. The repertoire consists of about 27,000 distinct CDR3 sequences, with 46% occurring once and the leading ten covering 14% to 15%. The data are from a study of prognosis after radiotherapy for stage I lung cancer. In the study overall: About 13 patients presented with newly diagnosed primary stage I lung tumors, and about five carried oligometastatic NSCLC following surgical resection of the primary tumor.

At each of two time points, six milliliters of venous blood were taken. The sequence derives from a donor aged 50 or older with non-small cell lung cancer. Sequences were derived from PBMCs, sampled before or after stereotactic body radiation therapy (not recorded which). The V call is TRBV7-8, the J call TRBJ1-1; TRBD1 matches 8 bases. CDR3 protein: CASSPDRGRRTEAFF. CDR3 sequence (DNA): TGTGCCAGCAGCCCCGACAGGGGACGTAGGACTGAAGCTTTCTTT.